This TCR beta chain came from a study of blood T cell repertoires in COVID-19. Study context: Donors in the United States, Italy and Spain gave samples during acute or convalescent COVID-19. PBMCs, B-cell-depleted T cells, or T cells were the source of the cDNA or gDNA that made up the material.

V dropped 3 bases and J dropped 4; count of bases not matched to a gene: 8. In germline, CDR1 is LNHDA, CDR2 SQIVND (reference sequence). The CDR3 totals 15 residues. As processed by the authors: Amplifying reference gene primers gave estimates of nucleated cell counts. Sequencing was performed with immunoSEQ multiplex PCR; in TCRdb, only in-frame clones are kept and a portion is missing. Clonal size and the V and J genes are those of that table, whereas D and trimming came from the DNA. The data contain roughly 160,000 clones, around 86% of them singletons. The chain is built from TRBV19 and TRBJ1-1; 7 bases fit TRBD1. Sequencing was done on a sample of peripheral blood. The sequence was obtained from a man younger than 35 with acute or convalescent COVID-19. The CDR3, as DNA: TGTGCCAGTAGTATCGCTAGGGGGCTCGGCACTGAAGCTTTCTTT. Its translation is CASSIARGLGTEAFF.